Following are 7 T cell receptor beta chains from one sample sequenced in a study of OX40 agonist ivuxolimab in advanced cancers. Libraries were prepared by immunoSEQ multiplex PCR; TCRdb keeps only in-frame clonotypes and omits some of them. The profile shows some 77,000 clones, about 92% of them singletons. The specimen comprised CD4+ or CD8+ T cells sorted from blood, sampled in a trial of the OX40 agonist ivuxolimab. The source of these receptors is an adult with an advanced solid tumor such as melanoma, head and neck, liver or kidney cancer.

The chain links TRBV7-3 to TRBJ2-2; no definite D call. Trimming pared 5 bases from V and 3 bases from J, leaving 10 bases between. Germline loops: CDR1 SGHTA, CDR2 FQGTGA. The CDR3 is made up of 14 amino acids. Here the CDR3 DNA reads TGTGCCAGCAGCCCATGGGGTGACACCGGGGAGCTGTTTTTT. Translating gives CASSPWGDTGELFF.

The rearrangement joins TRBV6-4 to TRBJ2-2; no clear D. The germline CDR1 and CDR2 sequences are MRHNA and SNTAGT. The ends were cut back, 3 bases at V and 4 bases at J, with 12 bases in the middle. The CDR3 sequence is 15 residues long. The CDR3: CASSDLGGSTGELFF. In nucleotides, the CDR3 is TGTGCCAGCAGTGATCTGGGCGGATCCACCGGGGAGCTGTTTTTT.

The J gene is TRBJ2-1, the V gene TRBV5-8; 7 bases fit TRBD2. Germline CDR1 SGHTS, CDR2 YDEGEE. The CDR3 covers 16 residues. Trimming took 4 bases from V and 5 from J; bases not matched to a gene: 12. The CDR3 is CASSPATSWGNNEQFF. DNA of the CDR3: TGTGCCAGCAGCCCTGCGACTAGCTGGGGGAACAATGAGCAGTTCTTC.

The chain is built from TRBV7-3 and TRBJ2-3, with TRBD2 identical over 12 bases. This CDR3 is built from 15 residues. Germline V gives CDR1 SGHTA, CDR2 FQGTGA. Trimming removed 6 bases from V and 6 bases from J; junction bases left unmatched: 7. The CDR3 nucleotides are TGTGCCAGCAGATCTAGCGGGGGGGCCCTGGATACGCAGTATTTT. It codes for CASRSSGGALDTQYF.

A single count supports this clone. CDR3 sequence: CASWGAAGYTF. The CDR3 DNA sequence: TGTGCCAGCTGGGGGGCGGCTGGCTACACCTTC. The genes are TRBV6-5 and TRBJ1-2; a weak D match, TRBD1 (6 bases). The germline V gene encodes CDR1 MNHEY and CDR2 SVGAGI. CDR3 length equals 11 residues. Trimming took 8 bases from V and 7 from J, leaving 11 bases between them.

The gene calls are TRBV6-1 and TRBJ1-2; no definite D call. The CDR3 sequence is 12 residues long. In germline, CDR1 is MNHNS, CDR2 SASEGT. V was trimmed by 7 bases and J by 1 base, leaving 7 bases between them. CDR3 nucleotides: TGTGCCAGCAATGGAGGTAACTATGGCTACACCTTC. It encodes CASNGGNYGYTF.

V usage is TRBV4-3 and J usage is TRBJ1-1; D is possibly TRBD1 (5 bases). Per the germline V gene, CDR1 is LGHNA and CDR2 is YSLEER. The CDR3 is 15 amino acids. Trimming took off 0 bases at V and 3 bases at J, with 11 bases between the two ends. The CDR3 is CASSQDPGGYTEAFF. In DNA form, the CDR3 reads TGCGCCAGCAGCCAAGATCCCGGGGGGTACACTGAAGCTTTCTTT.